This T cell receptor beta chain was identified during a study of tumor-infiltrating lymphocytes in oesophageal squamous cell carcinoma. TCRdb redid the calling of the PCR reads with MiXCR, one entry per CDR3 protein. The sample holds 15,000 to 20,000 distinct CDR3 sequences, 45% to 50% seen once. Germline V gene sequence: CDR1 MGHDK, CDR2 SYGVNS. This CDR3 region has 13 residues. V shed 9 bases, J shed 5 bases, and the junction held 4 bases outside the gene matches. This clonotype was sampled from a male donor with esophageal squamous cell carcinoma. The V call is TRBV25-1, the J call TRBJ2-3, with TRBD2 identical over 11 bases. The specimen was esophageal tumor tissue. The CDR3 nucleotides are TGTGCCAGTCTAGCGGGAGGAGGAGATACGCAGTATTTT. The encoded protein is CASLAGGGDTQYF.